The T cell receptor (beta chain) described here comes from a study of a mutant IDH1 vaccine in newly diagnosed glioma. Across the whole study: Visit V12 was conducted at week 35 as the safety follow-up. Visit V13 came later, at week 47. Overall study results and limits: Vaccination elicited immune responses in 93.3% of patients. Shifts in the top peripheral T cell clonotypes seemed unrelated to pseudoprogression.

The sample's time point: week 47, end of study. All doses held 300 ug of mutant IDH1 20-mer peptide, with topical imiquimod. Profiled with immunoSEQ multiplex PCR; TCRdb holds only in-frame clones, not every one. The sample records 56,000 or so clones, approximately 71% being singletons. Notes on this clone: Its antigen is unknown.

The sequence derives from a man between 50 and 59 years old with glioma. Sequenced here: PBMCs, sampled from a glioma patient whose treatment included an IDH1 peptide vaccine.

CDR3: CASSLGQSNQPQHF. Written as DNA, the CDR3 is TGCGCCAGCAGCCTGGGACAGTCCAATCAGCCCCAGCATTTT. The genes are TRBV4-1 and TRBJ1-5; TRBD1 agrees at 7 bases. V shed 4 bases and J 3 bases; nucleotides not matched to a gene: 3. This CDR3 has 14 amino acids. In germline, CDR1 is MGHRA, CDR2 YSYEKL.